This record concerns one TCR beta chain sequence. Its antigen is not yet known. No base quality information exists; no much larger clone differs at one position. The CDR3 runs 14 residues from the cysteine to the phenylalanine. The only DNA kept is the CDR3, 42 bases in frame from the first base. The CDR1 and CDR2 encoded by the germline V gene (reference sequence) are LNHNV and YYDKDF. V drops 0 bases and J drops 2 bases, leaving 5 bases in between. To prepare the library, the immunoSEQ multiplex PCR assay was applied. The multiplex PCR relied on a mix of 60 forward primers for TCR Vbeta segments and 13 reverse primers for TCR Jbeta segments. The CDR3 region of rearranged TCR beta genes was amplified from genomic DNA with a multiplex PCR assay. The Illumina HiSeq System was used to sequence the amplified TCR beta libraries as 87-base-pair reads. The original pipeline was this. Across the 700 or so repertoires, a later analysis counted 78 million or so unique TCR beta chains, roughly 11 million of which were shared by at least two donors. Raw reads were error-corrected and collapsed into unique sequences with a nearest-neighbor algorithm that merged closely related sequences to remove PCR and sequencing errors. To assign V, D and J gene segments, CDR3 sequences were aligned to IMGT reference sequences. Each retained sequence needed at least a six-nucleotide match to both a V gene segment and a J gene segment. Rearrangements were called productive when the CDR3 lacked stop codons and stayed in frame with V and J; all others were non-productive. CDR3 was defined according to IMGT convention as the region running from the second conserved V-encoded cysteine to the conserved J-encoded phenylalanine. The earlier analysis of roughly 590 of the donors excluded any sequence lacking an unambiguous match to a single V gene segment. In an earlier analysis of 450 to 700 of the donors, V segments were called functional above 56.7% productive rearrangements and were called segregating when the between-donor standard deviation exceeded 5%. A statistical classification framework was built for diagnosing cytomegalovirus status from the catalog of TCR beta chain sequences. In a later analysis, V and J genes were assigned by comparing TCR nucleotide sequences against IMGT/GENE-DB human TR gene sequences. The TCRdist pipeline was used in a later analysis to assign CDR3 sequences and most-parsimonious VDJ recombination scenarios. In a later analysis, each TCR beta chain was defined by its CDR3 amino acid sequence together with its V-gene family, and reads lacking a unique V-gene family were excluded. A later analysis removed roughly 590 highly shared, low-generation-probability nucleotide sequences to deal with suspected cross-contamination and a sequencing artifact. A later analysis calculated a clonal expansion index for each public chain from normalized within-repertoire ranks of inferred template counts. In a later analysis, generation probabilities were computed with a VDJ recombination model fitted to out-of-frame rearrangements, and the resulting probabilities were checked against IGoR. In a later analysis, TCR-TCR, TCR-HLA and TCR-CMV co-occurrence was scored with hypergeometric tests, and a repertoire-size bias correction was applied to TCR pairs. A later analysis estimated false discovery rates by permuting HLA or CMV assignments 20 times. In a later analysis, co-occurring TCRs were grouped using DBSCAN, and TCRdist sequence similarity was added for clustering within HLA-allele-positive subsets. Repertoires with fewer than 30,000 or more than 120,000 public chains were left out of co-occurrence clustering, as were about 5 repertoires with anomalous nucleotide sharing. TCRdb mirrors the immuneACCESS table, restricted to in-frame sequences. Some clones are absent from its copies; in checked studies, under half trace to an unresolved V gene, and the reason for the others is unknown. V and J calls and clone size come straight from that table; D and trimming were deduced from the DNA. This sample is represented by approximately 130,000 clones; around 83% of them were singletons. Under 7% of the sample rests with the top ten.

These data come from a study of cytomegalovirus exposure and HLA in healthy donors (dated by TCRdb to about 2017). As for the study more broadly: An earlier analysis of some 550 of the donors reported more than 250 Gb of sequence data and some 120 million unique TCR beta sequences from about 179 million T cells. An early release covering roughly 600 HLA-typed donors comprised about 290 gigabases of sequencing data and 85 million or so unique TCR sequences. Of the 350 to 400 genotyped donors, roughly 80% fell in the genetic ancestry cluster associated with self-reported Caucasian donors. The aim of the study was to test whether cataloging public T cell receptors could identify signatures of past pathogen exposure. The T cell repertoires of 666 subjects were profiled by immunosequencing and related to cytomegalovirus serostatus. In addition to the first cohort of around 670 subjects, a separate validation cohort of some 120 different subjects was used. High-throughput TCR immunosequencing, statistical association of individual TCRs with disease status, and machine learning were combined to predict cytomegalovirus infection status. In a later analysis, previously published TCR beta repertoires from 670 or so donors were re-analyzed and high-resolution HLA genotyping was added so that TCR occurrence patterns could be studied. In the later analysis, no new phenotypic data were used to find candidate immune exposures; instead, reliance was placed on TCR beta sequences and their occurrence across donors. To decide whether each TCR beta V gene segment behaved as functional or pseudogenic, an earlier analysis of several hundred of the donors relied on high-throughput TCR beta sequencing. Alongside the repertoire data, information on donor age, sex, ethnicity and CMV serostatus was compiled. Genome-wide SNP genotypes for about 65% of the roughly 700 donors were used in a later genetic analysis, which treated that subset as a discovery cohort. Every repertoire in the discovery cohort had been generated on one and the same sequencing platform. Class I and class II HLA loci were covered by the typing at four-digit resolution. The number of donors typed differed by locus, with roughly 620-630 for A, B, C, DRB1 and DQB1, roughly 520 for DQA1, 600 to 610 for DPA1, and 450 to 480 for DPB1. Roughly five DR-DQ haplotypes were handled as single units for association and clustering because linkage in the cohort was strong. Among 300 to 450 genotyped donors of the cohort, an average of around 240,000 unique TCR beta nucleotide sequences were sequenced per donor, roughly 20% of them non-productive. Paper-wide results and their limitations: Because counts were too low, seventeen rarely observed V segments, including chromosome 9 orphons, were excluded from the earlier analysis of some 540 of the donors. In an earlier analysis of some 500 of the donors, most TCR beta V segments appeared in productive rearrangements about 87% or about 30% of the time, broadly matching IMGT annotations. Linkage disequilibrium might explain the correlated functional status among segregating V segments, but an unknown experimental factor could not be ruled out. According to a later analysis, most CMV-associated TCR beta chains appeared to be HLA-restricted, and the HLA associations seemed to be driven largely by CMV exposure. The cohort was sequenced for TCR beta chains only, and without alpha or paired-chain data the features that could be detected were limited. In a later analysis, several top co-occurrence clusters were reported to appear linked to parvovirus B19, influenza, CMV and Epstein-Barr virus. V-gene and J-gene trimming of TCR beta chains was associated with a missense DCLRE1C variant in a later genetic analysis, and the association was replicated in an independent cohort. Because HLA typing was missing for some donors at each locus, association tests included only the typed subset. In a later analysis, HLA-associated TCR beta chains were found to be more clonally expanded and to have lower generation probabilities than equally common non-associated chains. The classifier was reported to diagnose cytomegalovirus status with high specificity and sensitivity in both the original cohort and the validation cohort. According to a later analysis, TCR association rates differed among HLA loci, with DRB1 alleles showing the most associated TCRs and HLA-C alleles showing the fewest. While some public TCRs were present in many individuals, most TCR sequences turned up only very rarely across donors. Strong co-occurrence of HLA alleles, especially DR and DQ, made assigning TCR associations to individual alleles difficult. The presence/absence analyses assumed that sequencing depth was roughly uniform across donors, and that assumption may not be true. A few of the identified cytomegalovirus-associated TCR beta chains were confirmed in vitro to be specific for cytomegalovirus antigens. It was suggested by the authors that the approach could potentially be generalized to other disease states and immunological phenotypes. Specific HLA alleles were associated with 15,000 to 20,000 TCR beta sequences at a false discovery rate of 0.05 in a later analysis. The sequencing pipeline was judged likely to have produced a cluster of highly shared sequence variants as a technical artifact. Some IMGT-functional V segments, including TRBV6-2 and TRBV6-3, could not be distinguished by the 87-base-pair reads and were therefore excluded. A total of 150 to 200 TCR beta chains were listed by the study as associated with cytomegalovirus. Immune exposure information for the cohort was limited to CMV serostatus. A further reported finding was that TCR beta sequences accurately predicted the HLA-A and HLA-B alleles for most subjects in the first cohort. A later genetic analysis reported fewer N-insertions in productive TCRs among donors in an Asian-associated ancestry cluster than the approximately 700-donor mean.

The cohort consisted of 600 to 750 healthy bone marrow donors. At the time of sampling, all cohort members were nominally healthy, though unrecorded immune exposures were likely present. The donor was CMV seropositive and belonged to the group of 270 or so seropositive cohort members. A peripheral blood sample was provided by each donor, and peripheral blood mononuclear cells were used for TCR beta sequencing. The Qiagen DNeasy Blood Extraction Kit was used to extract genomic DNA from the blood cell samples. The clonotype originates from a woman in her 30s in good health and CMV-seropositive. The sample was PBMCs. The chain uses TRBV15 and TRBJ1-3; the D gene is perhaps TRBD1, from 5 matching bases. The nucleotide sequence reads TGTGCCACCAGCAGAGACAGGGCTGGAAACACCATATATTTT. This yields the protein CATSRDRAGNTIYF.